The 26 T cell receptor beta chains in this list originate from one sample, sequenced in a study of T cells in Graves' hyperthyroidism and ophthalmopathy (dated by TCRdb to the late 2010s). Library preparation was by multiplex PCR. The instrument was an Illumina HiSeq 2000. Amplification of TCR beta CDR3 regions was carried out from RNA transcripts. A first-round RT-PCR of the TCR CDR3 used the HTBI primer set with the Qiagen OneStep RT-PCR kit. The public reads were reanalyzed by TCRdb: fastp trimming at Q25, MiXCR alignment, in-frame beta chains only. CDR3 protein sequences are deduplicated, and each keeps its most common genes and DNA. This sample gives almost 500,000 distinct CDR3 sequences in total; approximately 23% of them show up just once. Jointly, the top ten make up under 55% of the sample. Material for sequencing was blood. These receptor sequences come from a woman in her 70s with Graves' ophthalmopathy.

The chain recombines TRBV6-1 with TRBJ1-5; no firm D call. Germline CDR1 reads MNHNS; CDR2 reads SASEGT. CDR3 length: 13 residues. Trimming stripped 6 bases from V and 0 bases from J, with 6 bases between. CDR3 DNA: TGTGCCAGCAGATCACCTAGCAATCAGCCCCAGCATTTT. Translating it yields CASRSPSNQPQHF.

The genes are TRBV6-1 and TRBJ1-2; TRBD1 agrees at 9 bases. J gave up 8 bases and V 10 bases, and 14 bases lay outside the gene matches. Germline CDR1 MNHNS, CDR2 SASEGT. The CDR3 is 14 residues long. The CDR3 DNA reads as TGTGCCACGTACCGGGACAGGGCGGGGGGGGGCTACACCTTC. Protein: CATYRDRAGGGYTF.

The V and J genes are TRBV19 and TRBJ2-7; 7 bases match TRBD1. The CDR3 runs to 17 residues. Trimming cost V 6 bases and J 1 base; bases outside gene matches: 15. Germline CDR1 and CDR2: LNHDA and SQIVND (reference sequence). The CDR3 here is CASSTPPRQGVSYEQYF. In nucleotides, the CDR3 is TGTGCCAGTAGCACCCCCCCGCGACAGGGAGTTTCCTACGAGCAGTACTTC.

The table lists this clonotype with many counts. J is TRBJ2-7 and V is TRBV28; D perhaps matches TRBD1 (5 bases). V shed 7 bases and J shed 5 bases, with 12 bases lying between them. The germline CDR1 and CDR2 sequences are MDHEN and SYDVKM. The CDR3 is made up of 12 amino acids. The CDR3 loop is CASTRGLDEQYF. The CDR3 DNA reads TGTGCCAGCACAAGGGGATTGGACGAGCAGTACTTC.

This clonotype was observed at least ten times. This sequence joins TRBV2 and TRBJ2-3, with 14 bases aligning to TRBD2. V lost 6 bases, J lost 0 bases, and 5 bases stayed unmatched. Germline lookup yields CDR1 SNHLY and CDR2 FYNNEI. This CDR3 region has 17 residues. CDR3 nucleotide sequence: TGTGCCAGCAGAGGACTAGCGGGAGGCCCTAGCACAGATACGCAGTATTTT. This gives the protein CASRGLAGGPSTDTQYF.

Turning to this clonotype: Without the conserved terminal phenylalanine or tryptophan, this CDR3 likely stems from a read error. The V call is TRBV28, the J call TRBJ1-5; D not resolved. This CDR3 contains 12 residues. V was cut by 1 base and J by 7 bases, with 5 bases left in between. Germline V gene data show CDR1 as MDHEN and CDR2 as SYDVKM. The CDR3 bases are TGTGCCAGCAGTTTATTCGTCCAGCCCCAGCATATT. Protein: CASSLFVQPQHI.

The sample holds many counts of this clonotype. The chain is built from TRBV12-3 or TRBV12-4 and TRBJ1-5; D ambiguous. V was clipped by 7 bases and J by 3 bases, with 13 bases between them. The CDR3 extends over 14 amino acids. CDR3 residues: CASIPSGSNQPQHF. The CDR3 region has the DNA TGTGCCAGCATTCCCTCAGGCTCCAATCAGCCCCAGCATTTT.

The chain links TRBV28 to TRBJ1-1, with D uncertain. The V end was cut by 6 bases, the J end by 1 base, with 6 bases between. The CDR3 sequence is 12 residues long. Germline-derived CDR1 and CDR2 are MDHEN and SYDVKM. CDR3 in amino acids: CASSPWNTEAFF. Written as DNA, the CDR3 is TGTGCCAGCAGCCCCTGGAACACTGAAGCTTTCTTT.

This clonotype was recorded at least ten times. The chain uses TRBV7-3 and TRBJ1-1; the D gene is possibly TRBD1 (5 bases). Deletions cut 2 bases from V and 7 bases from J, with 11 bases between. Germline-derived CDR1 and CDR2 are SGHTA and FQGTGA. This CDR3 has 13 residues. The CDR3 DNA follows: TGTGCCAGCAGCTTAGGGGGTGTAAATGAAGCTTTCTTT. This codes for CASSLGGVNEAFF.

This clonotype was seen at least ten times. V usage is TRBV28 and J usage is TRBJ1-1; TRBD1 is a possible D gene (5 bases). Trimming took off 7 bases at V and 1 base at J, with 10 bases between the two ends. The CDR3 length is 13 residues. Germline V lookup: CDR1 MDHEN, CDR2 SYDVKM. As DNA, the CDR3 is TGTGCCAGCACCCCGGACACGAACACTGAAGCTTTCTTT. This translates into CASTPDTNTEAFF.

The chain carries TRBV20-1 and TRBJ2-1; no definite D call. Trimming removed 1 base from V and 5 bases from J, with 18 bases in between. The CDR3 is made up of 16 amino acids. Germline loops: CDR1 DFQATT, CDR2 SNEGSKA (reference sequence). In DNA form, the CDR3 reads TGCAGTGCTAGAGGTCTAGGCGGATACACCGACAATGAGCAGTTCTTC. Protein: CSARGLGGYTDNEQFF.

The rearrangement joins TRBV12-3 or TRBV12-4 to TRBJ2-7, with 16 nucleotides matching TRBD2. J was trimmed by 9 bases and V by 6 bases; bases with no gene match: 11. The CDR3 is made up of 16 amino acids. CDR3 loop: CASSLTGTSGRELQYF. The CDR3 nucleotides read TGTGCCAGCAGCCTTACCGGGACTAGCGGGAGGGAGTTGCAGTACTTC.

The chain has TRBV6-1 and TRBJ2-4, with TRBD2 matching 12 bases. The CDR3 has 19 amino acids. CDR1 is MNHNS and CDR2 is SASEGT in the germline V gene. J lost 0 bases, V lost 0 bases, and 6 bases had no gene match. CDR3 nucleotide sequence: TGTGCCAGCAGTGAAGCTTGGGGACTAGCGGGTTCAGCCAAAAACATTCAGTACTTC. It yields the protein CASSEAWGLAGSAKNIQYF.

This clonotype occurred a few times. In nucleotides, the CDR3 is TGCAGCCCCGGAGGGGGCCTGGCGGGGACCCAGTACTTC. As protein: CSPGGGLAGTQYF. V usage is TRBV20-1 and J usage is TRBJ2-5; D perhaps matches TRBD1 (7 bases). The CDR3 totals 13 residues. Germline loops: CDR1 DFQATT, CDR2 SNEGSKA (reference sequence).

The rearrangement joins TRBV29-1 to TRBJ2-3; TRBD2 matches 7 bases. The CDR3 is 14 amino acids. J gave up 2 bases and V 3 bases, and 5 bases lay outside the gene matches. Germline CDR1 is SQVTM and CDR2 is ANQGSEA. CDR3 amino acids: CSVDKGRVTDTQYF. In nucleotides, the CDR3 is TGCAGCGTTGACAAGGGGAGGGTCACAGATACGCAGTATTTT.

The chain uses TRBV9 and TRBJ1-1; D unclear. V was trimmed by 4 bases and J by 10 bases, leaving 11 bases between them. The CDR3 sequence is 11 residues long. Germline V CDR1 and CDR2: SGDLS, YYNGEE. As DNA, the CDR3 is TGTGCCAGCAGCCCGCCACCTGGAGCTTTCTTT. It yields the protein CASSPPPGAFF.

Here the CDR3 DNA reads TGCAGCGTTAGGGACAGGGTGACGTTGGGCTACACCTTC. Translation: CSVRDRVTLGYTF. V and J are TRBV29-1 and TRBJ1-2, with TRBD1 matching over 9 bases. Trimming took 5 bases from V and 8 from J; bases not matched to a gene: 9. The CDR3 has 13 residues. Germline V gene sequence: CDR1 SQVTM, CDR2 ANQGSEA.

V gene TRBV4-3 combines with J gene TRBJ2-7; TRBD1 or TRBD2 may be the D gene (6 bases each). The CDR3 totals 15 residues. V lost 4 bases and J lost 4, with 17 bases in between. The germline V gene encodes CDR1 LGHNA and CDR2 YSLEER. CDR3 nucleotides: TGCGCCAGCAGCCTAAATTCGCAGGGGAGGTACGAGCAGTACTTC. Amino acids: CASSLNSQGRYEQYF.

Regarding this clonotype: A much larger clone lies one base from this, so it may be a read error. The chain recombines TRBV12-3 or TRBV12-4 with TRBJ2-5; tentatively, D is TRBD2 (7 bases). Trimming shortened V by 0 bases and J by 9 bases, and 20 bases separated the two germline ends. The CDR3 consists of 16 residues. The DNA for the CDR3 is TGTGCCAGCAGTTTAGCGGGGGGCGCGGGGGCCCGGGCCCAGTACTTC. It is translated as CASSLAGGAGARAQYF.

This chain joins TRBV13 and TRBJ2-3; D may be TRBD1 (5 bases). The CDR3 runs 13 residues. Looked up from germline, CDR1 is PRHDT and CDR2 is FYEKMQ (reference sequence). Trimming shortened V by 4 bases and J by 2 bases, and 7 bases separated the two germline ends. CDR3 amino acids: CASSWGTTDTQYF. The CDR3 DNA follows: TGTGCCAGCAGCTGGGGCACCACAGATACGCAGTATTTT. Looking up the rest from reference TRBV13 and TRBJ2-3 gives the full variable domain: AAGVIQSPRHLIKEKRETATLKCYPIPRHDTVYWYQQGPGQDPQFLISFYEKMQSDKGSIPDRFSAQQFSDYHSELNMSSLELGDSALYFCASSWGTTDTQYFGPGTRLTVL.

This clonotype has just a few counts. The gene calls are TRBV7-2 and TRBJ2-1; D is ambiguous. CDR1 is SGHTA and CDR2 is FQGNSA in the germline V gene. This CDR3 comprises 14 residues. V lost 3 bases, J lost 0 bases, and 6 bases lay in between. The CDR3 loop reads CASSFQASYNEQFF. For the CDR3, the DNA is TGTGCCAGCAGCTTCCAGGCCTCCTACAATGAGCAGTTCTTC.

This clonotype has just a few counts. The chain recombines TRBV7-2 with TRBJ2-5; a possible D gene is TRBD2 (7 bases). Deletions cut 5 bases from V and 5 bases from J, with 18 bases between. Germline CDR1 and CDR2: SGHTA and FQGNSA. This CDR3 spans 15 amino acids. DNA for the CDR3: TGTGCCAGCAGCCAAAGGGGGGGGGGCGCCGAGACCCAGTACTTC. This gives the protein CASSQRGGGAETQYF.

V and J are TRBV19 and TRBJ1-5, with D possibly matching TRBD1 (6 bases). Germline V gives CDR1 LNHDA, CDR2 SQIVND (reference sequence). Between the trimmed V and J ends, which lost 1 base and 2 bases, there was a span of 12 bases. The CDR3 is 16 residues long. This CDR3 is CASSIVGQRGNQPQHF. CDR3 sequence (DNA): TGTGCCAGTAGTATAGTCGGACAGCGGGGCAATCAGCCCCAGCATTTT.

J is TRBJ2-7 and V is TRBV18; D gene uncertain. V was clipped by 0 bases and J by 6 bases, with 12 bases between them. The CDR3 is 14 amino acids. Germline V gene data show CDR1 as KGHSH and CDR2 as LQKENI. CDR3 nucleotide sequence: TGTGCCAGCTCACCACCCCAGAGGCCCGGCGAGCAGTACTTC. Translating gives CASSPPQRPGEQYF.

CDR3 residues: CAWSVREGRYNEKLFF. CDR3 sequence (DNA): TGTGCCTGGAGTGTACGGGAGGGGAGGTATAATGAAAAACTGTTTTTT. This chain uses TRBV30 with TRBJ1-4, with a tentative D call TRBD1 (5 bases). The CDR3 runs to 16 residues. Per germline, CDR1 GTSNPN and CDR2 SVGIG (reference sequence). V shed 0 bases and J shed 4 bases, with 15 bases lying between them.

The genes are TRBV12-3 or TRBV12-4 and TRBJ2-1, with D possibly called TRBD1 or TRBD2 (5 bases each). V was pared by 6 bases and J by 6 bases, with 24 bases between. CDR3 length equals 17 residues. The CDR3 bases are TGTGCCAGCAGCTCCCCCGGGACCAACATTAAGCTCAATGAGCAGTTCTTC. Protein product: CASSSPGTNIKLNEQFF.